Listed below are T cell receptor beta chains from one sample, sequenced in a study of shared clonotypes between healthy human individuals. Sequencing was performed with immunoSEQ multiplex PCR; in TCRdb, only in-frame clones are kept and a portion is missing. The table has approximately 340,000 clones, 73% seen once. Sequencing was performed on memory CD4+ T cells sorted from blood. All receptors derive from a man younger than 45 in good health. CDR3s leave out the opening cysteine and the closing phenylalanine or tryptophan. Where a row states a size, it is once, few, many or the class of an expanded clone; other rows omit it.

once | TRBV2 | ASSAGRATNEKLF
. | TRBV7-2 | ASSLGRNRPQH
. | TRBV5-5 | ASSDRGFNEQF
. | TRBV9 | ASSTRLANEQF
many | TRBV7-8 | ASSLHSSRSYGYT
. | TRBV10-3 | AIGAGADTQY
once | TRBV11-2 | ASSLRREGSSTQY
. | TRBV14 | ASNQARLGSNTDTQY
. | TRBV4-1 | ASRPTGGTGANVLT
. | TRBV5-1 | ASRRGMRSGSLFDRAVSEQY
. | TRBV5-4 | ASSLFQGESTDTQY
. | TRBV5-1 | ASSSSKAGTDTQY
. | TRBV5-1 | ASSLDSNQPQH
few | TRBV19 | ASSVRAESYEQY
. | TRBV6-6 | ASRDSMNTEAF
. | TRBV7-9 | ASSLAGASSYEQY
. | TRBV5-1 | ASSLEVSSYEQY
. | TRBV29-1 | SVEKWAGGYT
. | TRBV4-1 | ASSQEVFGGDIQY
once | TRBV5-4 | ASSLGTTLAKNIQY
. | TRBV27 | ASWPVAKNIQY
. | TRBV2 | ASSEGQAGQPQH
. | TRBV9 | ASSVTPSEGGETQY
. | TRBV6-1 | ASSPTGNEQY
. | TRBV28 | ASSLYWQGAYEQY
. | TRBV18 | ASSSRGRIEQY
. | TRBV19 | ASTWSPTSNSNNEQF
few | TRBV6-1 | ASSLLSQEDTQY
many | TRBV5-6 | ASSLNGGENQPQH
. | TRBV28 | ASSSLGSGQKAF
. | TRBV7-2 | ASSLRAQGDAF
. | TRBV10-2 | ASSVATGELF
. | TRBV10-3 | AISEFSELPNNEQF
. | TRBV25-1 | ASRSVVDSPSGANVLT
. | TRBV28 | ASSLTEGNTIY
once | TRBV5-4 | ASSLSDNTEAF
once | TRBV5-1 | ASSLGTGESYEQY
. | TRBV27 | ASGTRVSQYTDTQY
. | TRBV2 | ASTNGPRRGANVLT
. | TRBV7-9 | ASSFPLNRVSSTEAF
few | TRBV27 | ARESGTGDNEQF
few | TRBV19 | ASSRGVGDYNEQF
. | TRBV6-5 | ASSLLGQGTHEQY
few | TRBV5-1 | ASSAGGSGFYYGYT
. | TRBV5-4 | ASSLGGSQAEPQH
few | TRBV9 | ASSQGGRHNEQF
. | TRBV6-5 | ASSYSGGIDTGELF
. | TRBV19 | ASSITTPGANVLT
. | TRBV5-4 | ASSLLSSGSSHEQY
. | TRBV11-2 | ASSLGSGYEQY
few | TRBV5-1 | ASSQIAGAETQY
. | TRBV11-2 | ASSHVRTGELF
few | TRBV6-1 | ASSEAAGPYEQY
. | TRBV6-5 | ASRRPFDTYGYT
few | TRBV28 | ASTTGYNEQF
once | TRBV21-1 | ASSKTGPYEQY
. | TRBV28 | ASQGGGYEKLF
once | TRBV2 | ASNRGGRDNQPQH
. | TRBV10-3 | AISEAARTSNTEAF